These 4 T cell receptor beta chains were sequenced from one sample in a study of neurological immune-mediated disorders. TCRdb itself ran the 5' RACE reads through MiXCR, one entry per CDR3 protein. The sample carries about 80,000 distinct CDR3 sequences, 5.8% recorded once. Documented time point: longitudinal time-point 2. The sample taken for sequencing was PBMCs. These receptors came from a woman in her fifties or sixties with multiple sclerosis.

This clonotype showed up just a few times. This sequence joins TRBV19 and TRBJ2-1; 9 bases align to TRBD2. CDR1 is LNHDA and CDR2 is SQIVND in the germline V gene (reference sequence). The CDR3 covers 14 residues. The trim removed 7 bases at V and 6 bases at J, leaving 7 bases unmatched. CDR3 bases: TGTGCCAGTAATGGCGGGGGGGCCGTCAATGAGCAGTTCTTC. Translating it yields CASNGGGAVNEQFF.

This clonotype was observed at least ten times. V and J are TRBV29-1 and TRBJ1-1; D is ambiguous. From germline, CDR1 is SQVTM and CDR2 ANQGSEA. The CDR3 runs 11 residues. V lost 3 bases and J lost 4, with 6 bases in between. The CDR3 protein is CSVEQFTEAFF. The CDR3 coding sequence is TGCAGCGTTGAGCAGTTCACTGAAGCTTTCTTT.

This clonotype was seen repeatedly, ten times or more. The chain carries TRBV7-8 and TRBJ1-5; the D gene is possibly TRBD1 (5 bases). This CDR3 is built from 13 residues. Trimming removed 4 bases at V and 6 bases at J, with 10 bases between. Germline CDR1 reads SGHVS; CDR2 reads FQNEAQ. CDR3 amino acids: CASSSGTAQPQHF. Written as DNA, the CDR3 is TGTGCCAGCAGCTCAGGGACGGCTCAGCCCCAGCATTTT.

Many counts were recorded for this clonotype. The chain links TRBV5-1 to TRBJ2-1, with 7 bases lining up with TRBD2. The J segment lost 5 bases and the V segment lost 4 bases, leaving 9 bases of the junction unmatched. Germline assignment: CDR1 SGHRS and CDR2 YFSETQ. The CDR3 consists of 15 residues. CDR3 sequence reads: CASSALAGIDNEQFF. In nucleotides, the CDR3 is TGCGCCAGCAGCGCGTTAGCGGGCATCGACAATGAGCAGTTCTTC.